This T cell receptor (beta chain) was captured in a study of graft-versus-host responses after intestinal transplantation. The wider study: Each of the recipients got a multivisceral, liver-intestinal, or isolated intestinal transplant. Anti-thymocyte globulin induction, then tacrolimus and steroids for around 3 years, went to all recipients.

Study-level results: GvH clones were identified in recipient marrow, with some first appearing in ileum or blood. Early post-transplant HvG declines were associated with peak circulating GvH clone levels.

Worth noting for this clone: Its target is unknown.

Germline V gene sequence: CDR1 SGDLS, CDR2 YYNGEE. CDR3 length: 14 amino acids. V was clipped by 4 bases and J by 8 bases, with 16 bases between them. TCRdb's table, derived via immunoSEQ multiplex PCR, lists solely in-frame clones and lacks some. Of about 120,000 clones in the sample, around 95% were seen once. The rearrangement joins TRBV9 to TRBJ2-1; no clear D. The sequence was collected from a human donor who received an intestinal transplant. The sample consisted of unstimulated CD8+ T cells sorted from spleen or lymph node cells, taken before intestinal transplant. The CDR3 region has the DNA TGTGCCAGCAGCTCCCAAACGACTCGCGATGAGCAGTTCTTC. Translating gives CASSSQTTRDEQFF.